A single sample is the source of the 4 T cell receptor beta chains below, sequenced in a study of T cell responses to AZD1222 COVID-19 vaccine. Here immunoSEQ multiplex PCR was the method, and the copy in TCRdb shows in-frame clones only, minus some. This table has approximately 160,000 clones, 75% to 95% appearing once. The source was peripheral blood, collected on day 0 of AZD1222 vaccination. The receptors stem from an adult in good health.

CDR3 residues: CASLLAGTLNEQFF. CDR3 DNA: TGTGCCAGTCTGCTAGCGGGGACCCTCAATGAGCAGTTCTTC. The V gene is TRBV7-2, the J gene TRBJ2-1; the match to TRBD2 covers 9 bases. After removal of 9 bases from V and 6 bases from J, the junction contained 9 bases not matched to a gene. Germline CDR1 is SGHTA and CDR2 is FQGNSA. The CDR3 extends over 14 amino acids.

This clone came up a few times. The chain is built from TRBV19 and TRBJ1-1, with D unresolved. The CDR3 is made up of 13 amino acids. Per germline, CDR1 LNHDA and CDR2 SQIVND (reference sequence). V lost 7 bases and J lost 3, with 12 bases in between. The CDR3 DNA reads TGTGCCAGTACCCTCACGGGGTACACTGAAGCTTTCTTT. As protein: CASTLTGYTEAFF.

J is TRBJ2-3 and V is TRBV14; TRBD1 might be the D (5 bases). This CDR3 contains 13 residues. Trimming stripped 4 bases from V and 4 bases from J, with 9 bases between. CDR1 is SGHDN and CDR2 is FVKESK in the germline V gene. The CDR3 here is CASSRAQADTQYF. CDR3 sequence (DNA): TGTGCCAGCAGCCGAGCACAGGCAGATACGCAGTATTTT.

The J gene is TRBJ1-2, the V gene TRBV12-3 or TRBV12-4; D call uncertain. CDR3 length: 12 residues. V shed 4 bases and J shed 4 bases, with 7 bases lying between them. The CDR3 nucleotides read TGTGCCAGCAGTTCCACATCCTATGGCTACACCTTC. Residues: CASSSTSYGYTF.